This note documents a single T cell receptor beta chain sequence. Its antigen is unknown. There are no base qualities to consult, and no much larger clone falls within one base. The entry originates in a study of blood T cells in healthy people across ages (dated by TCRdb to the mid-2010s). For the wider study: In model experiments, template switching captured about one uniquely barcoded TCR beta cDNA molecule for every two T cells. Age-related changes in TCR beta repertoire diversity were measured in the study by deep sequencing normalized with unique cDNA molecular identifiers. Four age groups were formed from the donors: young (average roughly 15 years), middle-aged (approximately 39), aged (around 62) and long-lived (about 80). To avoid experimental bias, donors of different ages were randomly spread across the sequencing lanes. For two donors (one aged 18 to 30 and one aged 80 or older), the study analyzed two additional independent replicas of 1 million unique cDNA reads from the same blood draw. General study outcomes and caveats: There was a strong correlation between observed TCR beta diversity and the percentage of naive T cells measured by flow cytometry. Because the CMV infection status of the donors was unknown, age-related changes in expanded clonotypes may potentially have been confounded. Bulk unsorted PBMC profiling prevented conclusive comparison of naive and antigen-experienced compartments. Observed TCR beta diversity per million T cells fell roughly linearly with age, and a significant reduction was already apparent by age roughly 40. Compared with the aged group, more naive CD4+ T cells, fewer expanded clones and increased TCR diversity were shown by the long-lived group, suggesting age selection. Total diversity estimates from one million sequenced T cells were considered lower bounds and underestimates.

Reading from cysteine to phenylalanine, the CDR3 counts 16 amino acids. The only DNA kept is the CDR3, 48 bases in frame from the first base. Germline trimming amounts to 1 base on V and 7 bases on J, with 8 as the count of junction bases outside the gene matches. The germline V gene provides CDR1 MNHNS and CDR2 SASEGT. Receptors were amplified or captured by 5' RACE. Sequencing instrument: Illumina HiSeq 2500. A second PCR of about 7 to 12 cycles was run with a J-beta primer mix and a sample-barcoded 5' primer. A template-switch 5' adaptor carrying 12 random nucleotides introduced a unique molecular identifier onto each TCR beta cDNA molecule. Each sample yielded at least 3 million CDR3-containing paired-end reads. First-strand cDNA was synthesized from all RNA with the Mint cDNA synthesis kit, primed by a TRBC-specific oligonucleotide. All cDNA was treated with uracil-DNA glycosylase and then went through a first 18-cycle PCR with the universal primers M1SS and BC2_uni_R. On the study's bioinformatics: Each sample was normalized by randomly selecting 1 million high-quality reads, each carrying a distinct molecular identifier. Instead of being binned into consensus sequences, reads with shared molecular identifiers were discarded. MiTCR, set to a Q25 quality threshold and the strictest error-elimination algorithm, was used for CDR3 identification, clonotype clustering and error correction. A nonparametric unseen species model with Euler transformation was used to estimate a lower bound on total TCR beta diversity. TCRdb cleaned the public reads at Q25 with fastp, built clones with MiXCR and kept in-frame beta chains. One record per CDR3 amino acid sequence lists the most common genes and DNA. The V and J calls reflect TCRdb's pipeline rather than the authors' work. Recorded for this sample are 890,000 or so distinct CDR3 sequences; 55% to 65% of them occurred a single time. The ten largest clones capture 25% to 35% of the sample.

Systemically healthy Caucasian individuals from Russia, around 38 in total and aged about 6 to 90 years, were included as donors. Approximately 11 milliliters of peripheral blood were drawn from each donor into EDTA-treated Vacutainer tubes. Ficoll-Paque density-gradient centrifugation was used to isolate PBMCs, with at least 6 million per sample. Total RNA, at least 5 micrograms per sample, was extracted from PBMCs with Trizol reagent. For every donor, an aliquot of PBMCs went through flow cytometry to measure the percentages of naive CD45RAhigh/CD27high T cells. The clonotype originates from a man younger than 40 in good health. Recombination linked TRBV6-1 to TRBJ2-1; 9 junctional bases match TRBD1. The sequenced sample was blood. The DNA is TGTGCCAGCAGTGAAGTCTCGGGACAGGGTTATAATGAGCAGTTCTTC. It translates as CASSEVSGQGYNEQFF.